These T cell receptor beta chains were read from a single sample in a study of molecular identifiers for immune sequencing clone quantification. TCRdb redid the calling of the PCR reads with MiXCR, one entry per CDR3 protein. The sample contains 100,000 or so distinct CDR3 sequences, roughly a third of which appear only once. Sequenced sample: naive CD8+ T cells from blood, with Jurkat cell RNA spiked in. These receptor sequences come from a human donor in good health. Some libraries in this study had Jurkat cell RNA spiked in. Both conserved end residues are trimmed from each CDR3. A row's size may be missing; if present it is once, few, many or a size class.

clone_size: once; v_call: TRBV28; cdr3_aa: ASSLSDGEGPYNEQF
clone_size: .; v_call: TRBV21-1; cdr3_aa: SEALGRYEQF
clone_size: .; v_call: TRBV6-2/TRBV6-3; cdr3_aa: ASSYSVGIETQY
clone_size: few; v_call: TRBV27; cdr3_aa: ASSFGPMAQETQY
clone_size: few; v_call: TRBV20-1; cdr3_aa: SAESLAEIYTQY
clone_size: .; v_call: TRBV11-2; cdr3_aa: ASSSTTETQN
clone_size: many; v_call: TRBV6-6; cdr3_aa: ASSYVGTYEQY
clone_size: many; v_call: TRBV14; cdr3_aa: ASSPVLAGEGDTQY
clone_size: .; v_call: TRBV5-1; cdr3_aa: ASSWIQGNTEAF
clone_size: .; v_call: TRBV29-1; cdr3_aa: SVDEREGYEQY
clone_size: .; v_call: TRBV19; cdr3_aa: ASSPTCTRVDQPQH
clone_size: .; v_call: TRBV13; cdr3_aa: ASSLSIIGYINIQY
clone_size: few; v_call: TRBV7-6; cdr3_aa: ASGGWGLAGDLKATQY
clone_size: .; v_call: TRBV6-2/TRBV6-3; cdr3_aa: ASSDGTGRALDEQF
clone_size: few; v_call: TRBV27; cdr3_aa: ASSIQGEAEKLF